This T cell receptor (beta chain) was captured in a study of immune evolution from preneoplasia to lung adenocarcinoma. Using immunoSEQ multiplex PCR, the repertoire was profiled, and TCRdb retains in-frame clones only, with some absent. The table records roughly 3,800 clones, over 75% of them present only once. This clone has a handful of counts. Other DNA sequences from this sample encode an identical CDR3 as well. Looked up from germline, CDR1 is MNHEY and CDR2 is SMNVEV (reference sequence). The CDR3 sequence is 14 residues long. V trimming: 5 bases; J trimming: 4 bases; junction bases outside the gene matches: 6.

The specimen sequenced was FFPE adjacent normal lung tissue. This receptor was obtained from a person aged 70 to 79 with lung adenocarcinoma. The V and J genes are TRBV27 and TRBJ1-2, with 8 bases matching TRBD1. The CDR3 loop reads CASSPETGAYGYTF. For the CDR3, the DNA is TGTGCCAGCAGTCCGGAGACAGGGGCCTATGGCTACACCTTC.